These T cell receptor beta chains were read from a single sample in a study of T cells in Graves' hyperthyroidism and ophthalmopathy. One entry per CDR3 protein, called by TCRdb with MiXCR from the multiplex PCR reads. The sample carries a few hundred thousand distinct CDR3 sequences, more than 15% recorded once. The sequenced sample was blood. These receptors were collected from a woman between 40 and 55 years old with Graves' ophthalmopathy. CDR3s include the opening cysteine and the closing phenylalanine or tryptophan. Each record gives: clone size, J gene, V gene, D gene, CDR3 protein, CDR3 DNA. D genes are given only for firm matches. Expanded clones are given a class, and other clones once, few, many or no size at all.

>.|TRBJ2-2|TRBV10-1|.
CAGGEGITNTGELFF
TGCGCCGGCGGAGAAGGGATCACGAACACCGGGGAGCTGTTTTTT
>many|TRBJ2-1|TRBV5-1|TRBD2
CASSSGLAGVYEQFF
TGCGCCAGCAGCTCTGGACTAGCGGGGGTCTATGAGCAGTTCTTC
>few|TRBJ2-5|TRBV10-3|.
CAISVEGVGTQYF
TGTGCCATCAGTGTCGAGGGTGTCGGGACCCAGTACTTC
>many|TRBJ2-7|TRBV12-5|.
CASGLVRLSGGHEQYF
TGTGCTAGTGGTTTGGTTCGATTATCAGGGGGGCACGAGCAGTACTTC
>many|TRBJ1-5|TRBV20-1|.
CSARGGGARHQPQHF
TGCAGTGCTCGAGGGGGAGGGGCTCGGCATCAGCCCCAGCATTTT
>many|TRBJ2-5|TRBV20-1|.
CSARDNSGETQYF
TGCAGTGCTAGAGACAACAGTGGAGAGACCCAGTACTTC
>few|TRBJ2-7|TRBV11-2|TRBD1
CASSFSVAAGGAFRIEQYF
TGTGCCAGCAGCTTTTCCGTCGCGGCAGGGGGCGCGTTCCGAATCGAGCAGTACTTC
>few|TRBJ2-7|TRBV29-1|.
CSVVEGTSSYEQYF
TGCAGCGTTGTTGAGGGGACGAGCTCCTACGAGCAGTACTTC
>.|TRBJ2-3|TRBV5-4|TRBD2
CASSFSFGGGALRGTDTQYF
TGTGCCAGCAGCTTTTCTTTTGGCGGGGGGGCCTTAAGGGGAACAGATACGCAGTATTTT
>.|TRBJ2-1|TRBV12-3/TRBV12-4|.
CASSREGVPYNEQFF
TGTGCCAGCAGTAGAGAGGGGGTTCCCTACAATGAGCAGTTCTTC
>many|TRBJ2-3|TRBV6-1|.
CASSEEGRFRDTQYF
TGTGCCAGCAGTGAAGAGGGGCGGTTCAGGGATACGCAGTATTTT
>few|TRBJ2-7|TRBV20-1|TRBD1
CSAPDRAYEQYF
TGCAGTGCGCCGGACAGGGCCTACGAGCAGTACTTC
>.|TRBJ1-2|TRBV6-1|.
CATLRDYYGYTF
TGTGCCACCCTTAGGGACTACTATGGCTACACCTTC
>many|TRBJ2-5|TRBV7-8|TRBD2
CASTKRGTSGRQETQYF
TGTGCCAGCACTAAAAGAGGGACTAGCGGGAGGCAAGAGACCCAGTACTTC
>.|TRBJ2-1|TRBV30|TRBD2
CAWSVGGGALVQFF
TGTGCCTGGAGTGTAGGCGGGGGGGCCTTGGTGCAGTTCTTC
>few|TRBJ1-6|TRBV6-1|.
CASRPTGSRSPLHF
TGTGCCAGCAGACCCACCGGGAGTCGATCACCCCTCCACTTT
>few|TRBJ2-1|TRBV15|.
CATGGSGSYNEQFF
TGTGCCACAGGCGGCTCGGGTTCCTACAATGAGCAGTTCTTC
>.|TRBJ1-2|TRBV27|TRBD1
CASSLDRGDRGYTF
TGTGCCAGCAGTTTGGACAGGGGGGATAGGGGCTACACCTTC
>many|TRBJ2-1|TRBV11-3|.
CASRQRGDLGEQFF
TGTGCCAGCAGACAACGAGGGGACCTGGGTGAGCAGTTCTTC
>few|TRBJ2-1|TRBV29-1|TRBD1
CSVFGGTGPSNEQFF
TGCAGCGTCTTCGGAGGGACAGGGCCTTCCAATGAGCAGTTCTTC
>many|TRBJ2-7|TRBV28|TRBD2
CASSSGTSGRFYYEQYF
TGTGCCAGCAGTTCTGGGACTAGCGGACGTTTTTACTACGAGCAGTACTTC
>.|TRBJ2-7|TRBV20-1|TRBD2
CSATTGTSGTYEQYF
TGCAGTGCGACTACCGGGACTAGCGGGACCTACGAGCAGTACTTC